Below, 23 T cell receptor beta chains from the same sample are listed, as sequenced in a study of T cell responses to AZD1222 COVID-19 vaccine. This table comes from immunoSEQ multiplex PCR, and its TCRdb copy is limited to in-frame clones, with some not included. This sample yields about 42,000 clones, of which 80% to 85% are seen a single time; roughly 18% belongs to the top ten. This specimen consisted of peripheral blood, obtained 28 days after the second AZD1222 dose. The receptors were sampled from an adult who received the AZD1222 COVID-19 vaccine.

V gene TRBV12-5 combines with J gene TRBJ2-7, with unresolved D. The CDR3 is 11 amino acids. Looked up from germline, CDR1 is LGHNT and CDR2 is FRNRAP. V gave up 6 bases and J gave up 6 bases, with 9 bases separating them. In DNA, the CDR3 is TGTGCTAGTGGGCGGTGGAGCGAGCAGTACTTC. Amino acid sequence: CASGRWSEQYF.

V is TRBV3-1 (or the pseudogene TRBV3-2) and J is TRBJ1-2; TRBD1 is a possible D gene (6 bases). Germline lookup yields CDR1 LGHDT and CDR2 YNNKEL (reference sequence). Trimming stripped 8 bases from V and 3 bases from J, with 10 bases between. This CDR3 comprises 12 residues. The DNA for the CDR3 is TGTGCCAGCGGCGACAGGCACTATGGCTACACCTTC. Translated, it gives CASGDRHYGYTF.

This chain joins TRBV5-1 and TRBJ1-2; perhaps TRBD1 as D (5 bases). Germline V CDR1 and CDR2: SGHRS, YFSETQ. The CDR3 contains 15 residues. The V and J ends lost 4 bases and 4 bases respectively, with 17 bases between them. The CDR3 protein is CASSQERGSFYGYTF. DNA of the CDR3: TGCGCCAGCAGCCAGGAACGGGGGAGTTTCTATGGCTACACCTTC.

The CDR3 bases are TGTGCCAGCAGCCGCAGGTTGACAGGGGGCCGGGAGCAGTTCTTC. This translates into CASSRRLTGGREQFF. The V call is TRBV6-5, the J call TRBJ2-1; TRBD1 matches 10 bases. Germline CDR1 is MNHEY and CDR2 is SVGAGI. CDR3 size: 15 residues. Unmatched junction bases numbered 12, after V lost 6 bases and J lost 10 bases.

This clone was counted a few times. This chain uses TRBV7-9 with TRBJ2-7; tentatively, D is TRBD1 (5 bases). Per germline, CDR1 SEHNR and CDR2 FQNEAQ (reference sequence). With 1 base removed from V and 9 bases from J, the gap between germline ends came to 16 bases. The CDR3 contains 14 residues. The CDR3 DNA is TGTGCCAGCAGCTTAGTGTCGTCAGGGTTTGGGCAGTACTTC. Its protein is CASSLVSSGFGQYF.

This chain's CDR3 is CASSVSGGVDYYGNTIYF. CDR3 nucleotide sequence: TGTGCCAGCAGCGTTAGCGGTGGGGTGGATTACTATGGAAACACCATATATTTT. The chain recombines TRBV9 with TRBJ1-3; D gene uncertain. The germline gives CDR1 SGDLS, CDR2 YYNGEE. The length of the CDR3 is 18 residues. The V end lost 2 bases, the J end lost 3 bases, and 21 bases lay between the germline ends.

V is TRBV3-1 (or the pseudogene TRBV3-2) and J is TRBJ2-5, with 8 positions matching TRBD2. Germline V gives CDR1 LGHDT, CDR2 YNNKEL (reference sequence). The CDR3 covers 16 residues. V gave up 4 bases and J gave up 5 bases; unmatched junction bases: 12. The CDR3 region is CASSLEEAGGQETQYF. Written as DNA, the CDR3 is TGTGCCAGCAGCCTCGAGGAGGCGGGGGGTCAGGAGACCCAGTACTTC.

DNA for the CDR3: TGTGCCACCCTATTTGGACAGGGGGGCGGCTACACCTTC. Translating gives CATLFGQGGGYTF. The V call is TRBV6-5, the J call TRBJ1-2; 10 nucleotides match TRBD1. There are 13 residues in the CDR3. After removal of 10 bases from V and 8 bases from J, the junction contained 10 bases not matched to a gene. Germline V gene sequence: CDR1 MNHEY, CDR2 SVGAGI.

The chain couples TRBV5-1 to TRBJ2-2, with TRBD2 matching 12 bases. V gave up 4 bases and J gave up 1 base; unmatched junction bases: 2. CDR1 is SGHRS, CDR2 YFSETQ, per germline. The CDR3 spans 16 residues. The CDR3 sequence: CASSQGLAGNTGELFF. The CDR3 region has the DNA TGCGCCAGCAGCCAGGGACTAGCGGGGAACACCGGGGAGCTGTTTTTT.

This clone is labeled medium-sized (0.01 to 0.1%). The rearrangement links TRBV29-1 to TRBJ2-4; 10 bases map to TRBD1. The V and J ends lost 7 bases and 6 bases, in that order; junction bases with no gene match: 6. Germline V gene data show CDR1 as SQVTM and CDR2 as ANQGSEA. The CDR3 extends over 13 amino acids. CDR3 bases: TGCAGCGCTTTGAGACAGGGGGCAAACATTCAGTACTTC. It is translated as CSALRQGANIQYF.

The chain is built from TRBV10-2 and TRBJ2-7; 7 bases align to TRBD2. Trimming removed 10 bases from V and 2 bases from J; junction bases left unmatched: 8. The CDR3 is made up of 13 amino acids. CDR1 and CDR2 from the germline V gene are WSHSY and SAAADI. The CDR3 spells CATHGTTTYEQYF. CDR3 DNA sequence: TGCGCCACCCACGGGACTACCACCTACGAGCAGTACTTC.

The genes are TRBV19 and TRBJ2-3; D remains ambiguous. Germline CDR1 reads LNHDA; CDR2 reads SQIVND (reference sequence). The length of the CDR3 is 14 residues. The V end was cut by 4 bases, the J end by 4 bases, with 12 bases between. As DNA, the CDR3 is TGTGCCAGTAGTAGTGGGGAAAGGTCAGATACGCAGTATTTT. This encodes CASSSGERSDTQYF.

The chain carries TRBV6-5 and TRBJ1-2; D unresolved. The CDR3 runs to 12 residues. V was trimmed by 8 bases and J by 4 bases, leaving 11 bases between them. Germline V lookup: CDR1 MNHEY, CDR2 SVGAGI. The CDR3 reads CASRTESYGYTF. The CDR3 coding sequence is TGTGCCAGCCGGACGGAGAGCTATGGCTACACCTTC.

This clone is a singleton in its sample. The chain is built from TRBV29-1 and TRBJ2-3; 9 bases agree with TRBD2. Trimming at V came to 5 bases and at J to 0 bases, leaving 6 bases not matched to a gene. This CDR3 contains 15 residues. The germline CDR1 and CDR2 sequences are SQVTM and ANQGSEA. CDR3 nucleotides: TGCAGCGTTCGGCTAGCGGGGACTAGCACAGATACGCAGTATTTT. Translating gives CSVRLAGTSTDTQYF.

This chain joins TRBV9 and TRBJ2-6; D not certain. V lost 0 bases, J lost 2 bases, and 18 bases lay in between. The CDR3 runs 19 residues. CDR1 and CDR2 (germline): SGDLS, YYNGEE. CDR3 DNA: TGTGCCAGCAGCGTAGACCCTCCGGGCCTCTCTACTGGGGCCAACGTCCTGACTTTC. It encodes CASSVDPPGLSTGANVLTF.

A remark on this clone: The germline gene is not matched at one end of the junction; a read error may be the cause. This chain uses TRBV27 with TRBJ1-2, with TRBD1 identical over 11 bases. Germline CDR1 and CDR2: MNHEY and SMNVEV (reference sequence). This CDR3 spans 13 amino acids. The CDR3 nucleotides read TGTGCCAGCAGCCGCCGGGACAGGGGGAAAGTTTCCTTC. This codes for CASSRRDRGKVSF.

This chain connects TRBV19 to TRBJ2-5, with 8 positions matching TRBD1. The trim removed 6 bases at V and 4 bases at J, leaving 4 bases unmatched. The CDR3 runs 13 residues. Germline lookup yields CDR1 LNHDA and CDR2 SQIVND (reference sequence). The CDR3 DNA reads TGTGCCAGTAGGCAGGGGGCCGGAGAGACCCAGTACTTC. This translates into CASRQGAGETQYF.

The chain combines TRBV15 with TRBJ2-1; the D is unclear. With 0 bases removed from V and 8 bases from J, the gap between germline ends came to 11 bases. Germline CDR1 and CDR2: LNHNV and YYDKDF (reference sequence). The CDR3 contains 14 residues. Written as DNA, the CDR3 is TGTGCCACCAGCAGAGACCTTAATTCGTATGAGCAGTTCTTC. As protein: CATSRDLNSYEQFF. Full variable domain (missing parts from reference TRBV15 and TRBJ2-1): DAMVIQNPRYQVTQFGKPVTLSCSQTLNHNVMYWYQQKSSQAPKLLFHYYDKDFNNEADTPDNFQSRRPNTSFCFLDIRSPGLGDTAMYLCATSRDLNSYEQFFGPGTRLTVL.

The CDR3 DNA reads as TGTGCCAGCAGCTTGAACAAGAACACTGAAGCTTTCTTT. Encoded protein: CASSLNKNTEAFF. This chain uses TRBV7-6 with TRBJ1-1; D is undetermined. This CDR3 has 13 residues. The germline V and J ends were trimmed by 3 bases and 1 base, with 6 bases remaining between them. Germline CDR1 is SGHVS and CDR2 is FNYEAQ. Full variable domain (missing parts from reference TRBV7-6 and TRBJ1-1): GAGVSQSPRYKVTKRGQDVALRCDPISGHVSLYWYRQALGQGPEFLTYFNYEAQQDKSGLPNDRFSAERPEGSISTLTIQRTEQRDSAMYRCASSLNKNTEAFFGQGTRLTVV.

The chain uses TRBV3-1 (or the pseudogene TRBV3-2) and TRBJ2-1; D is ambiguous. Germline V lookup: CDR1 LGHDT, CDR2 YNNKEL (reference sequence). The CDR3 loop spans 13 amino acids. V was shortened by 0 bases and J by 9 bases, with 9 bases between the two germline ends. The CDR3 loop reads CASSQDGLGEQFF. The CDR3 DNA reads TGTGCCAGCAGCCAAGACGGGTTGGGTGAGCAGTTCTTC.

This rearrangement joins TRBV5-1 to TRBJ2-2; D remains unclear. Trimming took 0 bases from V and 2 from J, leaving 11 bases between them. Germline CDR1 is SGHRS and CDR2 is YFSETQ. The CDR3 extends over 16 amino acids. The CDR3 spells CASSLEGRANTGELFF. Written as DNA, the CDR3 is TGCGCCAGCAGCTTGGAAGGACGCGCCAACACCGGGGAGCTGTTTTTT.

This chain uses TRBV30 with TRBJ1-6; no clear D gene. The CDR3 sequence is 15 residues long. CDR1 is GTSNPN, CDR2 SVGIG, per germline (reference sequence). Trimming left V 7 bases short and J 7 bases short, with 20 bases between. In DNA, the CDR3 is TGTGCCTCGCCCCGGGCTGCTACGGGGAATTCACCCCTCCACTTT. Residues: CASPRAATGNSPLHF. The variable domain in full, completed from reference TRBV30 and TRBJ1-6, reads SQTIHQWPATLVQPVGSPLSLECTVEGTSNPNLYWYRQAAGRGLQLLFYSVGIGQISSEVPQNLSASRPQDRQFILSSKKLLLSDSGFYLCASPRAATGNSPLHFGNGTRLTVT.

This sequence joins TRBV12-3 or TRBV12-4 and TRBJ1-2; D perhaps matches TRBD1 (6 bases). The V end was cut by 5 bases, the J end by 8 bases, with 15 bases between. The CDR3 sequence is 13 residues long. The CDR3 loop is CASSLGGGWGYTF. In DNA form, the CDR3 reads TGTGCCAGCAGTCTGGGGGGGGGCTGGGGCTACACCTTC.